This T cell receptor beta chain stems from a study of blood T cell repertoires in COVID-19. Study summary: COVID-19 samples collected from the United States, Italy and Spain covered acute and convalescent phases. In each case, the material was cDNA or gDNA derived from T cells, B-cell-depleted T cells, or PBMCs.

Seattle's enrolled individuals joined amid active infection and were then monitored longitudinally. This clone was picked up one time. In the original analysis: Reference gene primer amplification yielded estimated nucleated cell counts. The method was immunoSEQ multiplex PCR; TCRdb's version includes in-frame clones alone and lacks a portion of them. That table furnishes V, J and clone size, whereas the DNA furnished D and trimming. Among fewer than 650,000 clones listed, around 90% were seen once. CDR3 length equals 13 residues. Germline CDR1 and CDR2: MDHEN and SYDVKM. Between the trimmed V and J ends, which lost 3 bases and 6 bases, there was a span of 9 bases.

Sequenced: peripheral blood. The V gene is TRBV28, the J gene TRBJ1-5; no clear D gene. This receptor was taken from a woman aged 50 to 60 with COVID-19, enrolled during active disease. CDR3 region: CASSFAGIQPQHF. CDR3 coding DNA: TGTGCCAGCAGTTTCGCGGGGATTCAGCCCCAGCATTTT.